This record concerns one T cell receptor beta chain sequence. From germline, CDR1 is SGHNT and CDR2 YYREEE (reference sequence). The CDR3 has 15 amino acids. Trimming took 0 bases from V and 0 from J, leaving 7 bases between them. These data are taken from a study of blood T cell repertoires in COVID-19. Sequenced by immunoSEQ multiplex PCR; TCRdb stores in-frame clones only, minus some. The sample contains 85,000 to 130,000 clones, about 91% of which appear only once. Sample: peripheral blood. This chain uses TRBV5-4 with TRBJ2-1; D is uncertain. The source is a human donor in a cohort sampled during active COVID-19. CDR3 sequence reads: CASSLVTVSYNEQFF. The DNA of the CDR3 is TGTGCCAGCAGCTTGGTGACTGTCTCCTACAATGAGCAGTTCTTC.